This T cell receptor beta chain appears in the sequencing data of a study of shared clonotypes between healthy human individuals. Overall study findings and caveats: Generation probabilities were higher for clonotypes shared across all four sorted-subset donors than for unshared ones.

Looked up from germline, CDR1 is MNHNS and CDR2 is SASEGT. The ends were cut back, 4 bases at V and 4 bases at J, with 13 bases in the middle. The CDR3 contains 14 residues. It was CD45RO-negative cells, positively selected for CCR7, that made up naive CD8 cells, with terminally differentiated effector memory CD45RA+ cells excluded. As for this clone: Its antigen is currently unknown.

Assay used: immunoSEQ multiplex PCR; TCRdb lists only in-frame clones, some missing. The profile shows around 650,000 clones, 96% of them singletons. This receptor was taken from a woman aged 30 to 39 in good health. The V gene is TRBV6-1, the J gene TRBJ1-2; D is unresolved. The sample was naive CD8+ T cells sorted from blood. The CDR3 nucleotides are TGTGCCAGCAGTGTGGTAAGGATGGCCTATGGCTACACCTTC. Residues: CASSVVRMAYGYTF.